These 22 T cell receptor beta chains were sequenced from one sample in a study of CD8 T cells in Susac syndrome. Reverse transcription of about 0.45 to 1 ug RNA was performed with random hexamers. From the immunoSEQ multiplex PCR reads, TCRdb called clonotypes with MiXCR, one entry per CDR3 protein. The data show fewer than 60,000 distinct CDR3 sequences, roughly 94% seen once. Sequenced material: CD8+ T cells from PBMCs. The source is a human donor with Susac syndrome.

CDR3 in amino acids: CATSTRTVENNYGYTF. The CDR3 bases are TGTGCCACCAGCACTCGGACAGTGGAGAATAACTATGGCTACACCTTC. The chain carries TRBV15 and TRBJ1-2, with D perhaps matching TRBD1 (6 bases). Per germline, CDR1 LNHNV and CDR2 YYDKDF (reference sequence). The V gene lost 4 bases and the J gene lost 1 base, with 16 bases spanning the gap. This CDR3 spans 16 amino acids.

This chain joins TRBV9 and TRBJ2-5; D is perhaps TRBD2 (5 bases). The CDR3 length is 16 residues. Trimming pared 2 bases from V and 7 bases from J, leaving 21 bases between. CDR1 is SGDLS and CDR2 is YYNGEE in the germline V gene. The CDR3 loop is CASSVARRTGPRTQYF. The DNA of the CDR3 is TGTGCCAGCAGCGTGGCCCGTCGGACTGGGCCCCGGACCCAGTACTTC.

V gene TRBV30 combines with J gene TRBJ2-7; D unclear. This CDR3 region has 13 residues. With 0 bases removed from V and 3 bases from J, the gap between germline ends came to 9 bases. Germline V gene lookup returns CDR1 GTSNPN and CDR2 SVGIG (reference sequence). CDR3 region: CAWSVGRVYEQYF. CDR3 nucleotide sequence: TGTGCCTGGAGTGTAGGTCGAGTCTACGAGCAGTACTTC.

The CDR3 DNA is TGTGCCAGCAGCCAAGATGTCTGGCCCAACGGGAATGGCTACACCTTC. Its protein product is CASSQDVWPNGNGYTF. The rearrangement joins TRBV3-1 to TRBJ1-2; D call uncertain. V was shortened by 0 bases and J by 6 bases, with 17 bases between the two germline ends. The CDR3 is made up of 16 amino acids. In germline, CDR1 is LGHDT, CDR2 YNNKEL (reference sequence). Using reference TRBV3-1 and TRBJ1-2 for the parts outside the CDR3, the full variable domain is DTAVSQTPKYLVTQMGNDKSIKCEQNLGHDTMYWYKQDSKKFLKIMFSYNNKELIINETVPNRFSPKSPDKAHLNLHINSLELGDSAVYFCASSQDVWPNGNGYTFGSGTRLTVV.

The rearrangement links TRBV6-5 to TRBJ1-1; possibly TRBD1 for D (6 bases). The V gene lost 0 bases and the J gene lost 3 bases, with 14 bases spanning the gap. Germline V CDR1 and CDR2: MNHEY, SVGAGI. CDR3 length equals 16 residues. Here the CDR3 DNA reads TGTGCCAGCAGTTACTCGAGAACAGGGTCGGACACTGAAGCTTTCTTT. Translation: CASSYSRTGSDTEAFF.

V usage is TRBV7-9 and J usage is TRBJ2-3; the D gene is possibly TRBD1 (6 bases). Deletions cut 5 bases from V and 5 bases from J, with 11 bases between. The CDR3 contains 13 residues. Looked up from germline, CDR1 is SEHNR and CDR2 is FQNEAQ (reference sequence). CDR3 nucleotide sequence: TGTGCCAGCAGCGCGCAGGGGAGAGATACGCAGTATTTT. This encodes CASSAQGRDTQYF. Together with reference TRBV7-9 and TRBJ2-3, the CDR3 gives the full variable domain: DTGVSQNPRHKITKRGQNVTFRCDPISEHNRLYWYRQTLGQGPEFLTYFQNEAQLEKSRLLSDRFSAERPKGSFSTLEIQRTEQGDSAMYLCASSAQGRDTQYFGPGTRLTVL.

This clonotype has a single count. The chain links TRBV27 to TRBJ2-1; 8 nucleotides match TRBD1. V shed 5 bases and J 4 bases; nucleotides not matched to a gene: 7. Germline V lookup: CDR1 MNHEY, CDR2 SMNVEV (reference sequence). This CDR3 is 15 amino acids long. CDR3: CASSPRTGLYNEQFF. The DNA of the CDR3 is TGTGCCAGCAGTCCCCGGACAGGGCTTTACAATGAGCAGTTCTTC.

The CDR3 sequence is CASSFIQGSYEQYF. The CDR3 DNA follows: TGTGCCAGCAGTTTCATCCAGGGTTCCTACGAGCAGTACTTC. This rearrangement joins TRBV27 to TRBJ2-7, with D possibly TRBD1 on 5 matching bases. The CDR3 length is 14 residues. Germline CDR1 and CDR2: MNHEY and SMNVEV (reference sequence). V was cut by 3 bases and J by 1 base, with 10 bases left in between.

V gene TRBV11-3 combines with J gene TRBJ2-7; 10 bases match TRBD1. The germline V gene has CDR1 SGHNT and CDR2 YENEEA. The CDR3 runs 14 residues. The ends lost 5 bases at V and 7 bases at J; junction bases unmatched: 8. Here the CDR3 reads CASSERQGAREQYF. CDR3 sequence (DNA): TGTGCCAGCAGCGAAAGACAGGGGGCAAGGGAGCAGTACTTC.

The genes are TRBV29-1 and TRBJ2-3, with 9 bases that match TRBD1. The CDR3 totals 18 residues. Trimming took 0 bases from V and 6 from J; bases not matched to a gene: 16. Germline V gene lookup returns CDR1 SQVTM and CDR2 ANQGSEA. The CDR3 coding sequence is TGCAGCGTTGAAGAGGGGACAGGGAACTACAAGAACTGGGATACGCAGTATTTT. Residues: CSVEEGTGNYKNWDTQYF.

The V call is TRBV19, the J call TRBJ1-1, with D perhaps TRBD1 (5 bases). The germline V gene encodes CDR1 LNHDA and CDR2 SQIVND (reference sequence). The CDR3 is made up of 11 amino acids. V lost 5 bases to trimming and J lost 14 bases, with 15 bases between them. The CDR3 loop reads CASSLSGEGFF. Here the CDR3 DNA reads TGTGCCAGTAGTCTCTCGGGGGAGGGGTTCTTT.

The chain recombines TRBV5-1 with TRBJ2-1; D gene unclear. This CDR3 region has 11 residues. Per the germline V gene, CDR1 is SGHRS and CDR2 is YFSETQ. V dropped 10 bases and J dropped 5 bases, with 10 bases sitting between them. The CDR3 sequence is CAAELNNEQFF. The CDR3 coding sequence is TGCGCCGCTGAACTTAACAATGAGCAGTTCTTC. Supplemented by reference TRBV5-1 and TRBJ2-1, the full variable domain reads KAGVTQTPRYLIKTRGQQVTLSCSPISGHRSVSWYQQTPGQGLQFLFEYFSETQRNKGNFPGRFSGRQFSNSRSEMNVSTLELGDSALYLCAAELNNEQFFGPGTRLTVL.

The CDR3 nucleotides read TGTGCCAGCAGTGACGTCGGCACTCCAGGCCCCTCCTATAATTCACCCCTCCACTTT. It specifies CASSDVGTPGPSYNSPLHF. This rearrangement joins TRBV2 to TRBJ1-6, with D unresolved. This CDR3 is 19 amino acids long. V dropped 3 bases and J dropped 0 bases, with 18 bases sitting between them. In germline, CDR1 is SNHLY, CDR2 FYNNEI.

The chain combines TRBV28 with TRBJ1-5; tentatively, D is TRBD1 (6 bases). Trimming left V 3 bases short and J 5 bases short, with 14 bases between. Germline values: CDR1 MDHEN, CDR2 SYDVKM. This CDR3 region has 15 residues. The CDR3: CASSFLQGRDQPQHF. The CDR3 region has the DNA TGTGCCAGCAGTTTCCTACAGGGTAGGGATCAGCCCCAGCATTTT.

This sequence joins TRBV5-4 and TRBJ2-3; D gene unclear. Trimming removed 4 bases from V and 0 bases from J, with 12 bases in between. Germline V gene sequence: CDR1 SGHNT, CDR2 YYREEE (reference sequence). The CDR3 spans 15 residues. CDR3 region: CASSRMGYSTDTQYF. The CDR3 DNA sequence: TGTGCCAGCAGCCGGATGGGCTATAGCACAGATACGCAGTATTTT.

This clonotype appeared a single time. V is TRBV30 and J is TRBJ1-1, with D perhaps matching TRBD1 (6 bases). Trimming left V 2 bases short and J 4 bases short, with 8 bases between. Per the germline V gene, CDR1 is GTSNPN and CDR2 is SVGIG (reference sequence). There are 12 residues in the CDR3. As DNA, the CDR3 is TGTGCCTGGAGTACAGGGCGCACTGAAGCTTTCTTT. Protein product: CAWSTGRTEAFF.

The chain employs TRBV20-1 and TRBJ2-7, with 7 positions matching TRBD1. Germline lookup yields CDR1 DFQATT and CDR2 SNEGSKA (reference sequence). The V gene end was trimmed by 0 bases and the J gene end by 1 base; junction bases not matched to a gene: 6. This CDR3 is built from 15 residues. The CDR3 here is CSAREIGQASYEQYF. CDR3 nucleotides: TGCAGTGCTAGAGAGATAGGACAGGCATCCTACGAGCAGTACTTC.

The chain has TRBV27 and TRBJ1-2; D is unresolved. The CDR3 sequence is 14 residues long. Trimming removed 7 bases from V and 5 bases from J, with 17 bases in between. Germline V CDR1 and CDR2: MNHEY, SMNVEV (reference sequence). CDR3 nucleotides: TGTGCCAGCACTCCGCGCGGGGATTGGTATGGCTACACCTTC. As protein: CASTPRGDWYGYTF.

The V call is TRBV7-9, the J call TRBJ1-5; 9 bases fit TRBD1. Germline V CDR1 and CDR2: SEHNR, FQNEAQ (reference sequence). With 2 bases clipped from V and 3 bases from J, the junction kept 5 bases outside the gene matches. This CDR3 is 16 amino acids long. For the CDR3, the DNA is TGTGCCAGCAGCTTAATTAGGACAGGGGACAATCAGCCCCAGCATTTT. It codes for CASSLIRTGDNQPQHF.

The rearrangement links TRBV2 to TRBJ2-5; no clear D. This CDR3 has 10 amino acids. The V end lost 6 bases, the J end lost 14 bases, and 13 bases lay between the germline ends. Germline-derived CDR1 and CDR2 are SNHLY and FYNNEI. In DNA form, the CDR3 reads TGTGCCAGCAGCCCCGGACGGTTATACTTC. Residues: CASSPGRLYF.

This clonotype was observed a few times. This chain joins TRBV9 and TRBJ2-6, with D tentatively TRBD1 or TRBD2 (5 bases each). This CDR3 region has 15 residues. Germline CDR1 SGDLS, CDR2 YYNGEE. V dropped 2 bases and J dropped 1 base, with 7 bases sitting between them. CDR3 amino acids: CASSVWGSGANVLTF. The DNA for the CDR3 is TGTGCCAGCAGCGTCTGGGGGTCTGGGGCCAACGTCCTGACTTTC.

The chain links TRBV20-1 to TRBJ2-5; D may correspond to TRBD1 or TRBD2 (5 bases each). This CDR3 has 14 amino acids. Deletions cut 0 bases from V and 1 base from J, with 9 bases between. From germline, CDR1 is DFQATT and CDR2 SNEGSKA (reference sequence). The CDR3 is CSARDLRGQETQYF. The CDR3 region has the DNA TGCAGTGCTAGAGATCTGAGGGGCCAAGAGACCCAGTACTTC.